Presented here are 11 T cell receptor beta chains from one specimen sequenced in a study of early T cells in non-severe SARS-CoV-2 infection. TCRdb used MiXCR to reprocess the 5' RACE reads, holding one entry per CDR3 protein. The sample consists of over 95,000 distinct CDR3 sequences, approximately 17% of them appearing once. The sample taken for sequencing was whole blood. The receptors originated from an adult who was a healthcare worker with PCR-confirmed SARS-CoV-2 infection or an uninfected control (not recorded which).

This clonotype was observed many times. V usage is TRBV29-1 and J usage is TRBJ2-5, with TRBD2 identical over 11 bases. Trimming at V came to 4 bases and at J to 3 bases, leaving 10 bases not matched to a gene. This CDR3 is 16 amino acids long. The V gene's germline CDR1 is SQVTM and CDR2 ANQGSEA. CDR3 in DNA: TGCAGCGTTGCCGATACCGGGACTAGCGGAGAAGAGACCCAGTACTTC. It codes for CSVADTGTSGEETQYF. The whole variable domain, filled in from reference TRBV29-1 and TRBJ2-5, reads SAVISQKPSRDICQRGTSLTIQCQVDSQVTMMFWYRQQPGQSLTLIATANQGSEATYESGFVIDKFPISRPNLTFSTLTVSNMSPEDSSIYLCSVADTGTSGEETQYFGPGTRLLVL.

The table lists this clonotype with many counts. For the CDR3, the DNA is TGTGCCAGCAGCACCACCACGGCAACTAATGAAAAACTGTTTTTT. This gives the protein CASSTTTATNEKLFF. V is TRBV7-9 and J is TRBJ1-4; D is unresolved. Trimming shortened V by 5 bases and J by 0 bases, and 10 bases separated the two germline ends. This CDR3 is built from 15 residues. Germline CDR1 reads SEHNR; CDR2 reads FQNEAQ (reference sequence).

The chain links TRBV6-1 to TRBJ2-7; the D call may be TRBD1 or TRBD2 (6 bases each). CDR1 is MNHNS, CDR2 SASEGT, per germline. The V end was cut by 6 bases, the J end by 5 bases, with 17 bases between. The CDR3 runs to 14 residues. CDR3 sequence (DNA): TGTGCCAGCAGGGACAGCGGAGGGATACACGAGCAGTACTTC. Its protein is CASRDSGGIHEQYF.

This clonotype was detected only a few times. V and J are TRBV7-2 and TRBJ2-1, with TRBD2 matching over 10 bases. The CDR3 extends over 15 amino acids. V dropped 8 bases and J dropped 1; count of bases not matched to a gene: 5. Germline values: CDR1 SGHTA, CDR2 FQGNSA. The DNA for the CDR3 is TGTGCCAGCCGAAGTAGCGGGAGGTCCTACAATGAGCAGTTCTTC. It specifies CASRSSGRSYNEQFF.

In its sample, this clonotype was seen a few times. V usage is TRBV7-6 and J usage is TRBJ2-1; D might be TRBD2 (5 bases). Germline CDR1 SGHVS, CDR2 FNYEAQ. The CDR3 runs to 13 residues. Trimming stripped 4 bases from V and 8 bases from J, with 12 bases between. The CDR3 DNA follows: TGTGCCAGCAGCTCCTTCCGGGGATATGAGCAGTTCTTC. This gives the protein CASSSFRGYEQFF.

The chain is built from TRBV7-8 and TRBJ1-6; D unclear. V was shortened by 5 bases and J by 8 bases, with 13 bases between the two germline ends. CDR1 is SGHVS, CDR2 FQNEAQ, per germline. The CDR3 runs to 14 residues. CDR3 protein: CASSRRLADSPLHF. The CDR3 DNA sequence: TGTGCCAGCAGCCGTAGATTGGCCGATTCACCCCTCCACTTT.

This sequence joins TRBV6-5 and TRBJ1-1; the D gene is possibly TRBD1 (6 bases). Germline CDR1 is MNHEY and CDR2 is SVGAGI. The CDR3 consists of 13 residues. V dropped 2 bases and J dropped 5 bases, with 9 bases sitting between them. CDR3 nucleotide sequence: TGTGCCAGCAGTTACACTACAGGGACTGAAGCTTTCTTT. It is translated as CASSYTTGTEAFF.

The chain uses TRBV5-1 and TRBJ2-5; tentative D call: TRBD2 (6 bases). Trimming left V 8 bases short and J 5 bases short, with 16 bases between. Germline assignment: CDR1 SGHRS and CDR2 YFSETQ. This CDR3 comprises 13 residues. The chain's CDR3 is CASRDLSGETQYF. The CDR3 DNA reads TGCGCCAGTCGGGACCTCAGCGGGGAGACCCAGTACTTC.

This clonotype was picked up a small number of times. The chain employs TRBV11-2 and TRBJ2-3; 7 bases agree with TRBD1. Germline V CDR1 and CDR2: SGHAT, FQNNGV. With V trimmed by 1 base and J by 3 bases, 4 bases remained unmatched. The CDR3 has 15 amino acids. The CDR3 is CASSLALQGTDTQYF. CDR3 sequence (DNA): TGTGCCAGCAGCTTAGCGCTACAGGGGACAGATACGCAGTATTTT.

This clonotype was observed a few times. The V and J genes are TRBV6-1 and TRBJ1-1; D remains unclear. Germline CDR1 and CDR2: MNHNS and SASEGT. V was cut by 5 bases and J by 0 bases, with 10 bases left in between. This CDR3 contains 14 residues. The CDR3 spells CASSTQRVNTEAFF. The CDR3 DNA is TGTGCCAGCAGTACCCAGAGGGTGAACACTGAAGCTTTCTTT.

This clonotype showed up just a few times. V and J are TRBV7-9 and TRBJ2-3; D unresolved. V lost 3 bases, J lost 6 bases, and 10 bases lay in between. The germline gives CDR1 SEHNR, CDR2 FQNEAQ (reference sequence). CDR3 size: 13 residues. CDR3 residues: CASSLHPGDTQYF. CDR3 nucleotide sequence: TGTGCCAGCAGCTTGCACCCCGGGGATACGCAGTATTTT.